Each of the 7 T cell receptor beta chains below was sequenced from the same sample in a study of cytomegalovirus exposure and HLA in healthy donors. A multiplex PCR was run with 60 Vbeta primers and 13 Jbeta primers. Clones were sequenced by immunoSEQ multiplex PCR, and TCRdb holds only the in-frame ones, with some missing. The sample lists roughly 130,000 clones; about 81% were seen once. Sequenced: PBMCs. The source of these receptors is a middle-aged woman in good health and CMV-seropositive.

The chain carries TRBV19 and TRBJ2-1, with D possibly being TRBD2 (6 bases). Germline assignment: CDR1 LNHDA and CDR2 SQIVND (reference sequence). This CDR3 has 17 amino acids. The ends were cut back, 6 bases at V and 0 bases at J, with 18 bases in the middle. CDR3 region: CASRPTSSSISYNEQFF. The CDR3 DNA reads as TGTGCCAGTAGACCGACTAGTTCTTCAATCTCCTACAATGAGCAGTTCTTC. Full variable domain (rest looked up from reference TRBV19 and TRBJ2-1): DGGITQSPKYLFRKEGQNVTLSCEQNLNHDAMYWYRQDPGQGLRLIYYSQIVNDFQKGDIAEGYSVSREKKESFPLTVTSAQKNPTAFYLCASRPTSSSISYNEQFFGPGTRLTVL.

This clone was seen a handful of times. The chain links TRBV10-3 to TRBJ2-1; D unclear. The CDR3 totals 15 residues. The V gene's germline CDR1 is ENHRY and CDR2 SYGVKD. Trimming left V 0 bases short and J 5 bases short, with 11 bases between. For the CDR3, the DNA is TGTGCCATCAGTGAGTCGATCCTACGAAACAATGAGCAGTTCTTC. The encoded protein is CAISESILRNNEQFF.

This clone was seen a handful of times. The chain links TRBV6-1 to TRBJ2-1, with unresolved D. CDR3 length: 13 residues. The V and J ends lost 5 bases and 2 bases respectively, with 7 bases between them. CDR1 is MNHNS, CDR2 SASEGT, per germline. The CDR3 here is CASSRLAYNEQFF. The CDR3 DNA reads as TGTGCCAGCAGTAGACTCGCCTACAATGAGCAGTTCTTC.

The chain links TRBV19 to TRBJ2-2; 7 bases match TRBD1. CDR1 is LNHDA, CDR2 SQIVND, per germline (reference sequence). Germline trimming cut 5 bases from V and 6 bases from J; bases unmatched to any gene: 12. The CDR3 extends over 16 amino acids. Here the CDR3 reads CASSGRQGSVSGELFF. The CDR3 bases are TGTGCCAGTAGTGGGAGACAGGGTAGTGTTTCCGGGGAGCTGTTTTTT.

This chain joins TRBV5-4 and TRBJ2-5; 14 bases match TRBD2. Germline lookup yields CDR1 SGHNT and CDR2 YYREEE (reference sequence). V lost 3 bases to trimming and J lost 5 bases; unmatched junction nucleotides: 12. CDR3 length: 18 residues. The CDR3, as DNA: TGTGCCAGCAGCTCGGGACTAGCGGGGGCGCGATTAAAGGAGACCCAGTACTTC. This sequence encodes CASSSGLAGARLKETQYF.

V usage is TRBV7-8 and J usage is TRBJ1-2; D is ambiguous. The CDR3 is made up of 16 amino acids. Germline CDR1 SGHVS, CDR2 FQNEAQ. Trimming pared 0 bases from V and 8 bases from J, leaving 19 bases between. CDR3 sequence reads: CASSLASGSARGGYTF. Written as DNA, the CDR3 is TGTGCCAGCAGCTTAGCTTCTGGATCTGCTCGAGGGGGCTACACCTTC.

The J gene is TRBJ2-1, the V gene TRBV7-3; no clear D. V dropped 2 bases and J dropped 3 bases, with 14 bases sitting between them. The V gene's germline CDR1 is SGHTA and CDR2 FQGTGA. The CDR3 is 16 amino acids. The CDR3 is CASSLFSSRNYNEQFF. The CDR3 DNA follows: TGTGCCAGCAGCTTATTTAGTTCTAGGAACTACAATGAGCAGTTCTTC.